This T cell receptor beta chain was sequenced for a study of beta chain features in type 1 diabetes. In the study overall: The number of sorted cells examined across all samples was some 100 million.

Whole-study results and caveats: Sampled from patients, naive, central memory and Treg TCRB repertoires appeared more similar than those sampled from healthy donors. There was a moderate but significant shortening of TCRB CDR3s in all four CD4+ subsets of Type 1 diabetes patients.

The authors obtained over 95% purity in all sorted populations. Germline CDR1 and CDR2: SGHDN and FVKESK. The ends were cut back, 4 bases at V and 6 bases at J, with 18 bases in the middle. The CDR3 is 15 amino acids. In its sample, this clone was seen a few times. Its antigen is as yet unknown. All of the isolated RNA was reverse transcribed, so expressed TCRB transcripts were sequenced. Some clones are missing from TCRdb's copy, which holds only in-frame ones; the method was immunoSEQ multiplex PCR. The sample carries about 140,000 clones, around 13% recorded once. The chain recombines TRBV14 with TRBJ1-1, with D perhaps matching TRBD1 (5 bases). The sequence was obtained from a man younger than 30 with type 1 diabetes. Material: central memory CD4+ T cells from blood. The CDR3 is CASSPFGGWWAEAFF. In nucleotides, the CDR3 is TGTGCCAGCAGCCCCTTCGGGGGTTGGTGGGCTGAAGCTTTCTTT.